Listed below are T cell receptor beta chains from one sample, sequenced in a study of shared clonotypes between healthy human individuals. Method: immunoSEQ multiplex PCR; TCRdb's copy keeps in-frame clones and lacks some. The sample consists of about 690,000 clones, 90% of them appearing once. The sequencing sample was made of memory CD8+ T cells from PBMCs. Every receptor here comes from a man aged 18 to 30 in good health. Some clones in this sample may be carry-over from other donors' samples. Both conserved end residues are trimmed from each CDR3. D genes are given only for firm matches.

J gene,V gene,D gene,CDR3 protein
TRBJ1-5,TRBV10-3,NA,AISEAGYRQPQH
TRBJ2-7,TRBV6-5,NA,ASSYRPTLSYEQY
TRBJ2-2,TRBV5-1,NA,ASSPGGELF
TRBJ2-2,TRBV6-1,NA,ASSEAVFNSLRGELF
TRBJ2-5,TRBV7-3,TRBD2,ASSLTGGSPQETQY
TRBJ1-5,TRBV19,NA,ASSIVVYSNQPQH
TRBJ1-2,TRBV10-3,NA,AISGDTIYGYT
TRBJ2-7,TRBV6-5,NA,ASSSGVKDDEQY
TRBJ2-7,TRBV5-1,NA,ASSLTPRMAYEQY
TRBJ2-1,TRBV28,TRBD2,ASSPLAGGGVDEQF
TRBJ2-7,TRBV6-5,NA,ASSFAGPLYEQY
TRBJ2-7,TRBV15,TRBD1,ATSGGQGSYEQY
TRBJ2-1,TRBV10-3,NA,AISGLGLRGHNEQF
TRBJ1-2,TRBV9,NA,ASSPPWGGRNYGYT
TRBJ2-7,TRBV7-9,TRBD1,ASSLTGFEQY
TRBJ2-7,TRBV6-6,NA,ASERGRSYEQY
TRBJ2-7,TRBV11-2,NA,ASSFSGFYEQY
TRBJ1-3,TRBV30,NA,AWSGMDSVSGNTIY
TRBJ1-1,TRBV7-9,NA,AGNSGSTEAF
TRBJ2-1,TRBV28,TRBD2,ASSLNPGTNNEQF
TRBJ2-5,TRBV7-9,NA,ASSLTDIETQY
TRBJ1-2,TRBV2,NA,ASSGGQDYGYT
TRBJ2-7,TRBV9,NA,ASSPFQSSYEQY
TRBJ1-1,TRBV10-3,NA,AISESRGNTEAF
TRBJ1-2,TRBV27,NA,ASSLSNFNPALIYGYT
TRBJ1-5,TRBV5-6,NA,ASSLASGQPQH
TRBJ2-1,TRBV10-3,NA,AISEVESRNEQF
TRBJ2-7,TRBV4-1,TRBD2,ASSQDASGSWYEQY
TRBJ1-1,TRBV27,NA,ASSPIMDTEAF
TRBJ2-5,TRBV14,TRBD1,ASSLAQGARQY
TRBJ2-1,TRBV11-2,TRBD1,ASSPGQDRFYNEQF
TRBJ1-5,TRBV5-6,TRBD1,ASSLWGQAYNQPQH
TRBJ1-2,TRBV7-9,TRBD1,ASSHVTGDGGYT